Included here is one T cell receptor (beta chain) sequence, with context. Its antigen is unidentified. Sample-barcoded 5' priming and a J-beta primer mix drove a second PCR of 7 to 11 cycles. TCRdb passed the 5' RACE reads through MiXCR, listing each CDR3 protein once. This repertoire shows some 1.5 million distinct CDR3 sequences, about 28% found once; its top ten account for approximately 7.7%. CDR1 SQVTM and CDR2 ANQGSEA come from the germline V gene. CDR3 length: 10 residues. Trimming pared 4 bases from V and 6 bases from J, leaving 5 bases between. This record belongs to a study of blood T cells in healthy people across ages. Study findings and constraints: There were more naive CD4+ cells and higher diversity in long-lived donors than in aged donors.

The chain has TRBV29-1 and TRBJ2-3; D is uncertain. This receptor was obtained from a woman in her twenties or thirties in good health. The sequenced sample was blood. The CDR3 DNA follows: TGCAGCGTTGCCTTGGATACGCAGTATTTT. Protein sequence: CSVALDTQYF.